One and the same sample provided the 27 T cell receptor beta chains below, sequenced in a study of T cell repertoires in cytomegalovirus infection. TCRdb redid the calling of the reads with MiXCR, one entry per CDR3 protein. The sample carries under 800,000 distinct CDR3 sequences, roughly 24% recorded once. Sequenced material: CD8+ T cells from PBMCs. Receptor source: a human donor in good health (CMV status not recorded). Some clones in this sample may be carry-over from other donors' samples.

This clonotype was found a few times. The V call is TRBV29-1, the J call TRBJ1-4; 10 nucleotides align to TRBD1. CDR3 size: 13 residues. V lost 4 bases to trimming and J lost 8 bases; unmatched junction nucleotides: 4. The germline V gene has CDR1 SQVTM and CDR2 ANQGSEA. As DNA, the CDR3 is TGCAGCGTTGTCGGGACAGGGGAAGAAAAACTGTTTTTT. It specifies CSVVGTGEEKLFF.

This clonotype was seen ten or more times. The V and J genes are TRBV12-3 or TRBV12-4 and TRBJ2-1; no clear D gene. The CDR3 has 12 amino acids. The V gene lost 5 bases and the J gene lost 7 bases, with 9 bases spanning the gap. The CDR3 bases are TGTGCCAGCAGTGACCCCCGGAATGAGCAGTTCTTC. Its protein product is CASSDPRNEQFF.

A remark on this clonotype: Since a much larger clone is just one base distant, this may be a read error. The gene calls are TRBV7-6 and TRBJ2-7; tentatively, D is TRBD1 or TRBD2 (6 bases each). Trimming pared 7 bases from V and 3 bases from J, leaving 13 bases between. CDR3 length: 13 residues. CDR1 SGHVS and CDR2 FNYEAQ come from the germline V gene. The CDR3, as DNA: TGTGCCAGCAACTCCCGGGGGCGCTACGAGCAGTACTTC. Protein product: CASNSRGRYEQYF.

The DNA for the CDR3 is TGTGCCAGCAGTCCGGGGGGGCAACTCGAAATTTGGACCGGGGAGCTGTTTTTT. As protein: CASSPGGQLEIWTGELFF. The V gene is TRBV12-3 or TRBV12-4, the J gene TRBJ2-2, with 8 bases aligning to TRBD2. Germline trimming cut 5 bases from V and 5 bases from J; bases unmatched to any gene: 16. The CDR3 totals 18 residues.

This chain connects TRBV28 to TRBJ1-1, with TRBD1 matching 8 bases. Germline trimming cut 7 bases from V and 1 base from J; bases unmatched to any gene: 14. Germline V gives CDR1 MDHEN, CDR2 SYDVKM. The CDR3 has 17 residues. The CDR3 DNA follows: TGTGCCAGCACTAAGGGACAGGCTTTTACTCAGAACACTGAAGCTTTCTTT. Amino acids: CASTKGQAFTQNTEAFF.

In this sample, this clonotype turned up a few times. This sequence joins TRBV29-1 and TRBJ1-1, with no clear D. V lost 3 bases and J lost 8, with 10 bases in between. This CDR3 is built from 11 residues. Looked up from germline, CDR1 is SQVTM and CDR2 is ANQGSEA. The CDR3 reads CSVDVGHEAFF. CDR3 nucleotide sequence: TGCAGCGTTGATGTGGGCCACGAAGCTTTCTTT.

Many counts were recorded for this clonotype. The chain employs TRBV7-9 and TRBJ1-1; 7 bases map to TRBD1. The CDR3 spans 15 residues. V shed 3 bases, J shed 6 bases, and the junction held 10 bases outside the gene matches. Per germline, CDR1 SEHNR and CDR2 FQNEAQ (reference sequence). The CDR3 region has the DNA TGTGCCAGCAGCTTTGGACAGGCCCCTCAGGCTGAAGCTTTCTTT. It yields the protein CASSFGQAPQAEAFF. The whole variable domain, remainder taken from reference TRBV7-9 and TRBJ1-1, is DTGVSQNPRHKITKRGQNVTFRCDPISEHNRLYWYRQTLGQGPEFLTYFQNEAQLEKSRLLSDRFSAERPKGSFSTLEIQRTEQGDSAMYLCASSFGQAPQAEAFFGQGTRLTVV.

This clonotype was observed a few times. The rearrangement links TRBV10-3 to TRBJ1-2; D is possibly TRBD1 (5 bases). CDR3 length equals 16 residues. The germline CDR1 and CDR2 sequences are ENHRY and SYGVKD. Trimming took 0 bases from V and 3 from J, leaving 14 bases between them. The CDR3 DNA reads TGTGCCATCAGTGAGTCGATGGAGGGGTTTTACTATGGCTACACCTTC. This gives the protein CAISESMEGFYYGYTF.

V is TRBV7-9 and J is TRBJ2-1, with 7 bases identical to TRBD1. Germline V gives CDR1 SEHNR, CDR2 FQNEAQ (reference sequence). V trimming: 4 bases; J trimming: 4 bases; junction bases outside the gene matches: 13. The CDR3 spans 17 residues. CDR3 coding DNA: TGTGCCAGCAGCTCACACGTTGACAGGGTTGATTACAATGAGCAGTTCTTC. It specifies CASSSHVDRVDYNEQFF.

With regard to this clonotype: At one boundary the junction diverges from the germline segment, which might be a read error. J is TRBJ1-4 and V is TRBV7-6, with D unresolved. The germline V gene has CDR1 SGHVS and CDR2 FNYEAQ. The CDR3 has 11 residues. DNA for the CDR3: TGTGTCAGCGCCCAAGGGGAAAAACTGTTTTTT. Translation gives CVSAQGEKLFF.

This clonotype was recorded at least ten times. The chain carries TRBV7-9 and TRBJ2-4, with D perhaps given as TRBD1 or TRBD2 (5 bases each). Germline CDR1 reads SEHNR; CDR2 reads FQNEAQ (reference sequence). V lost 8 bases and J 6 bases, leaving 17 bases between the germline ends. The CDR3 has 14 amino acids. CDR3 coding DNA: TGTGCCAGCGCTGGGGGACGGCTGGGAAACATTCAGTACTTC. Translating gives CASAGGRLGNIQYF.

In this sample, this clonotype turned up a few times. Here the CDR3 DNA reads TGTGCCAGCAGCTTAGGAGGGGTCGGGCCAGCTGGAAACACCATATATTTT. Its protein product is CASSLGGVGPAGNTIYF. The V call is TRBV7-9, the J call TRBJ1-3; a possible D gene is TRBD1 (5 bases). The V end was cut by 1 base, the J end by 2 bases, with 15 bases between. Germline V lookup: CDR1 SEHNR, CDR2 FQNEAQ (reference sequence). The CDR3 has 17 amino acids.

V and J are TRBV6-2 or TRBV6-3 and TRBJ2-1; a weak D match, TRBD2 (5 bases). The CDR3 consists of 17 residues. CDR1 is MNHEY, CDR2 SVGEGT, per germline. The V gene lost 8 bases and the J gene lost 0 bases, with 20 bases spanning the gap. For the CDR3, the DNA is TGTGCCAGCGTAACGGTCGGCGGGCCGAGCTCCTACAATGAGCAGTTCTTC. This translates into CASVTVGGPSSYNEQFF.

This clonotype turned up a few times. The V gene is TRBV6-2 or TRBV6-3, the J gene TRBJ2-7; 7 bases match TRBD1. The CDR3 length is 13 residues. Unmatched junction bases numbered 5, after V lost 6 bases and J lost 3 bases. Germline-derived CDR1 and CDR2 are MNHEY and SVGEGT. The CDR3 is CASSEGQIYEQYV. CDR3 DNA sequence: TGTGCCAGCAGCGAGGGACAGATCTACGAGCAGTACGTC.

To note about this clonotype: Germline and junction disagree at one end, which may indicate a read error. Here the CDR3 reads CASSLQRSEAYF. In DNA, the CDR3 is TGTGCCAGCAGTCTCCAGCGGTCCGAAGCTTACTTT. This chain joins TRBV6-6 and TRBJ1-1; D unclear. Germline values: CDR1 MNHNY, CDR2 SVGAGI (reference sequence). CDR3 length: 12 residues.

There are many counts of this clonotype. This chain uses TRBV6-2 or TRBV6-3 with TRBJ1-1; D unclear. V gave up 2 bases and J gave up 1 base, with 8 bases separating them. The CDR3 spans 14 residues. Looked up from germline, CDR1 is MNHEY and CDR2 is SVGEGT. The CDR3 sequence: CASSYIDGNTEAFF. For the CDR3, the DNA is TGTGCCAGCAGTTACATCGACGGGAACACTGAAGCTTTCTTT.

To note about this clonotype: A much larger clonotype is one base distant, so this may be a read error. V usage is TRBV28 and J usage is TRBJ2-3, with TRBD1 matching over 7 bases. Germline V lookup: CDR1 MDHEN, CDR2 SYDVKM. The CDR3 spans 17 residues. CDR3 sequence (DNA): TGTGTCACCTCTCCAGGGGTACGACAGGGTATCACAGATACGCAGTATTTT. It yields the protein CVTSPGVRQGITDTQYF.

This clonotype was observed a few times. The chain is built from TRBV4-1 and TRBJ2-2, with unresolved D. The V gene lost 4 bases and the J gene lost 2 bases, with 11 bases spanning the gap. The germline V gene encodes CDR1 MGHRA and CDR2 YSYEKL. This CDR3 is 15 amino acids long. The CDR3 loop is CASSPYTVNTGELFF. CDR3 in DNA: TGCGCCAGCAGCCCGTACACAGTCAACACCGGGGAGCTGTTTTTT.

This clonotype was counted ten times or more. The V call is TRBV7-6, the J call TRBJ1-5; no firm D call. The V end was cut by 1 base, the J end by 3 bases, with 13 bases between. Germline V gene lookup returns CDR1 SGHVS and CDR2 FNYEAQ. The CDR3 length is 16 residues. CDR3 sequence: CASSLESYRFNQPQHF. In nucleotides, the CDR3 is TGTGCCAGCAGCTTAGAGAGCTACAGATTCAATCAGCCCCAGCATTTT.

Ten or more counts support this clonotype. The chain couples TRBV7-9 to TRBJ2-7; D is uncertain. Germline V CDR1 and CDR2: SEHNR, FQNEAQ (reference sequence). Trimming took off 0 bases at V and 4 bases at J, with 7 bases between the two ends. This CDR3 is 13 amino acids long. The CDR3 DNA sequence: TGTGCCAGCAGCTTAGCCCCGGATTACGAGCAGTACGTC. This gives the protein CASSLAPDYEQYV.

The rearrangement uses TRBV6-2 or TRBV6-3 and TRBJ2-1; a possible D gene is TRBD1 (6 bases). Germline V gene data show CDR1 as MNHEY and CDR2 as SVGEGT. This CDR3 region has 16 residues. Trimming removed 7 bases from V and 4 bases from J, with 20 bases in between. This chain's CDR3 is CASTARGGRAYNEQFF. CDR3 bases: TGTGCCAGCACCGCCAGGGGTGGGCGGGCTTACAATGAGCAGTTCTTC.

Only a few counts were recorded for this clonotype. The rearrangement joins TRBV14 to TRBJ2-5; tentatively, D is TRBD1 (5 bases). The CDR3 consists of 14 residues. V shed 0 bases and J shed 4 bases, with 9 bases lying between them. Germline lookup yields CDR1 SGHDN and CDR2 FVKESK. CDR3: CASSQDRQGETQYF. CDR3 sequence (DNA): TGTGCCAGCAGCCAAGATCGGCAGGGAGAGACCCAGTACTTC.

The chain employs TRBV13 and TRBJ2-6; D might be TRBD1 (6 bases). Germline V gene lookup returns CDR1 PRHDT and CDR2 FYEKMQ (reference sequence). The CDR3 loop spans 12 amino acids. Trimming took off 6 bases at V and 19 bases at J, with 19 bases between the two ends. This CDR3 is CASSRQENLVTF. CDR3 DNA sequence: TGTGCCAGCAGTCGACAGGAAAACTTGGTTACTTTC.

The chain recombines TRBV6-5 with TRBJ1-3, with D maybe TRBD1 (5 bases). Trimming took off 6 bases at V and 0 bases at J, with 12 bases between the two ends. Germline V gene sequence: CDR1 MNHEY, CDR2 SVGAGI. The CDR3 is 15 amino acids. The CDR3, as DNA: TGTGCCAGCAGACCTGGGACGGGCTCTGGAAACACCATATATTTT. It codes for CASRPGTGSGNTIYF.

This clonotype has only a few counts. The chain uses TRBV7-9 and TRBJ1-2; no clear D. V was trimmed by 4 bases and J by 0 bases, leaving 9 bases between them. The germline gives CDR1 SEHNR, CDR2 FQNEAQ (reference sequence). The CDR3 covers 14 residues. The CDR3 region has the DNA TGTGCCAGCAGCTCCCGGGTCGCTAACTATGGCTACACCTTC. It translates to CASSSRVANYGYTF.

Note on this clonotype: This may arise from a read error, as a much more abundant clone is one base away. The rearrangement links TRBV7-2 to TRBJ2-2; D call uncertain. CDR3 length: 13 residues. With 5 bases removed from V and 6 bases from J, the gap between germline ends came to 10 bases. Germline CDR1 reads SGHTA; CDR2 reads FQGNSA. CDR3 DNA: TGTGCCAGCAGCCGAGTCACAGCCGGGGAGCTGTTTTTT. It specifies CASSRVTAGELFF.

This clonotype was counted only a few times. The chain couples TRBV2 to TRBJ2-3; the D gene is possibly TRBD1 (6 bases). Looked up from germline, CDR1 is SNHLY and CDR2 is FYNNEI. V was shortened by 7 bases and J by 3 bases, with 17 bases between the two germline ends. The CDR3 is made up of 15 amino acids. CDR3 nucleotide sequence: TGTGCCAGCACCCCCCGGGACATCTTTACAGATACGCAGTATTTT. It yields the protein CASTPRDIFTDTQYF.